Following are 4 T cell receptor beta chains from one sample sequenced in a study of blood T cell repertoires in COVID-19. Method: immunoSEQ multiplex PCR; TCRdb's copy keeps in-frame clones and lacks some. The sample records approximately 200,000 clones, about 85% being singletons. The sequenced sample consisted of peripheral blood. These receptors were obtained from a man younger than 40 with acute or convalescent COVID-19.

The chain carries TRBV15 and TRBJ1-2; 8 bases agree with TRBD1. V shed 0 bases, J shed 7 bases, and the junction held 4 bases outside the gene matches. The CDR3 has 14 residues. Germline CDR1 LNHNV, CDR2 YYDKDF (reference sequence). The CDR3 region has the DNA TGTGCCACCAGCAGAGATCTGACAGGGGTTGGCTACACCTTC. Its protein product is CATSRDLTGVGYTF.

The chain links TRBV19 to TRBJ2-1; 13 positions match TRBD2. After removal of 2 bases from V and 1 base from J, the junction contained 14 bases not matched to a gene. CDR1 and CDR2 from the germline V gene are LNHDA and SQIVND (reference sequence). The CDR3 runs to 21 residues. In nucleotides, the CDR3 is TGTGCCAGTAGTATACCCCTCTCCCCCTTACTAGCGGGAGGGTCCTACAATGAGCAGTTCTTC. Protein sequence: CASSIPLSPLLAGGSYNEQFF.

This rearrangement joins TRBV6-5 to TRBJ1-6; 10 bases are shared with TRBD1. Trimming took 7 bases from V and 9 from J; bases not matched to a gene: 9. The CDR3 length is 15 residues. Germline CDR1 and CDR2: MNHEY and SVGAGI. Here the CDR3 reads CASTKAGTGVSPLHF. The CDR3 DNA sequence: TGTGCCAGCACCAAGGCCGGGACAGGGGTTTCACCCCTCCACTTT.

The chain joins TRBV19 to TRBJ2-7, with 10 positions matching TRBD2. The J segment lost 5 bases and the V segment lost 2 bases, leaving 6 bases of the junction unmatched. The CDR3 has 15 amino acids. CDR1 and CDR2 from the germline V gene are LNHDA and SQIVND (reference sequence). The CDR3 DNA follows: TGTGCCAGTAGTATAACTAGCGGGGTCGGAAACGAGCAGTACTTC. Its translation: CASSITSGVGNEQYF.